This TCR beta chain is drawn from a study of OX40 agonist ivuxolimab in advanced cancers. Turning to the study itself: Cohort: about 80% men, mean age about 60, aged about 23 to 79. Having had anti-PD-1, anti-PD-L1 or anti-CTLA-4 therapy before was allowed, and approximately 40% had some. Study findings and constraints: Clones of CD4+ and CD8+ blood T cells grew by week 6 at doses of 0.1 to 3.0 mg/kg.

In this sample, this clone turned up a few times. The antigen remains undetermined. Some clones are missing from TCRdb's copy, which holds only in-frame ones; the method was immunoSEQ multiplex PCR. Here the sample spans roughly 11,000 clones, approximately 80% being singletons. The germline V gene has CDR1 MNHEY and CDR2 SMNVEV (reference sequence). Trimming stripped 5 bases from V and 4 bases from J, with 9 bases between. The CDR3 is 13 residues long. This sequence was found in an adult with an advanced solid tumor such as melanoma, head and neck, liver or kidney cancer. This chain joins TRBV27 and TRBJ2-1; D is uncertain. The sample consisted of CD4+ or CD8+ T cells sorted from blood, taken in a trial of the OX40 agonist ivuxolimab. DNA of the CDR3: TGTGCCAGCAGTGATAATACTTACAATGAGCAGTTCTTC. It is translated as CASSDNTYNEQFF.